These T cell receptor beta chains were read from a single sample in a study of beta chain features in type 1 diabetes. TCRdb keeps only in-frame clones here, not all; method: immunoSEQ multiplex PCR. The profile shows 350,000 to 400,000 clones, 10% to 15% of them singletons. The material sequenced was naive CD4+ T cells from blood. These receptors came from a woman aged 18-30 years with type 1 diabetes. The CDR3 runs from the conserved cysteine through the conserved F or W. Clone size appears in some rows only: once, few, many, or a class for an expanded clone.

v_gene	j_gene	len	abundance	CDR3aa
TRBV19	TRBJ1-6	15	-	CASSIRTGDSPPLHF
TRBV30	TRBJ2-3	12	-	CAWEVGTDTQYF
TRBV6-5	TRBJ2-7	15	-	CASADLTGQTYEQYF
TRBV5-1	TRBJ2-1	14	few	CASSLSGGHNEQFF
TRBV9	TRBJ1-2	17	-	CASSAQGGTSTSYGYTF
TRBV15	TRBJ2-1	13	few	CATSEFSYNEQFF
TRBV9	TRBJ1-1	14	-	CASSASPTGNEAFF
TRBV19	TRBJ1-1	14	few	CASSIEGGVAEAFF
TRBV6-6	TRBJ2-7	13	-	CASSRDRFYEQYF
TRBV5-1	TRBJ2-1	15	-	CASSTIAGRTNEQFF
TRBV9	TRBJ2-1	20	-	CASSVDLAGAETKHYNEQFF
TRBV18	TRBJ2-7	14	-	CASSPGQSSYEQYF
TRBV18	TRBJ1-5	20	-	CASSPRDPGQGSYGNQPQHF
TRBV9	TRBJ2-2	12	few	CASSVSTGELFF
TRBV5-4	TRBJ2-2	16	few	CASSLVGLPNTGELFF
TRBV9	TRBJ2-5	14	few	CASSVSGGEETQYF